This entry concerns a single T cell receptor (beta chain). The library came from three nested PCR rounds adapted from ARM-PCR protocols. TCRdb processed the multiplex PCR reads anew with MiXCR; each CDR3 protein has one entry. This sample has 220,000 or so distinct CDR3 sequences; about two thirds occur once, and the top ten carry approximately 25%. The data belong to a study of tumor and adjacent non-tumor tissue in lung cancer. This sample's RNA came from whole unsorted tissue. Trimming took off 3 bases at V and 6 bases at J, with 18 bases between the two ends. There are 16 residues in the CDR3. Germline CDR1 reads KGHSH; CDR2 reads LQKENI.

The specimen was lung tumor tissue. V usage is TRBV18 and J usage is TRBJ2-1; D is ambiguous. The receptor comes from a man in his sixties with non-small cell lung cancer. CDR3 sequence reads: CASSPIQDPWANEQFF. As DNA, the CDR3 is TGTGCCAGCTCACCGATTCAGGACCCCTGGGCCAATGAGCAGTTCTTC.